This TCR beta chain emerged from a study of T cell repertoires in urothelial bladder cancer (dated by TCRdb to about 2019). A note on the overall study: Of the roughly 12 resected lesions, three were clinically staged as cT0, three as cTa, three as cT1 and three as cT2 or greater. A total of some eleven patients who had bladder lesions and were undergoing transurethral resection were prospectively identified. Approximately twelve resected bladder lesions were studied, comprising urothelial carcinoma (UC+) and benign (UC-) specimens. The study compared clonality of the TCR repertoire in bladder tumors against clonality in benign bladder inflammation. The full study reports these points: Urothelial carcinoma specimens had a median of roughly 6,100 T cells, fewer than the median of 25,872 seen in benign specimens. Carcinoma specimens had a median tumor infiltrating lymphocyte percentage of around 2%, while benign specimens had a median of 12%. In carcinoma specimens, one T-cell clone made up as much as 17% of infiltrating lymphocytes, versus around 2% in benign specimens.

A word on this clone: Its antigen has not been determined. No base quality values were provided; no much bigger clone lies one nucleotide off.

At transurethral resection, specimens of the bladder lesions were collected and then stored at -80C. DNA was isolated from bladder specimens obtained during transurethral resection. The TCR beta chain CDR3 region was sequenced with the immunoSEQ assay. Processing in the source paper ran as follows. For each specimen, the T-cell fraction, clonal dominance, and maximum TCR clone frequency were calculated. As stored in TCRdb, this immuneACCESS dataset retains in-frame rearrangements with V and J assigned. A fraction of the clones does not appear; measured against another copy, unresolved V genes explain less than half of the discrepancy, and the remainder lacks a known reason. D and trimming come from the DNA, and the V and J calls and clone size come from that table. Across this sample there are fewer than 15,000 clones, with about 70% seen only once. About 8.9% of the sample comes from the top ten.

Taken from the germline V gene (reference sequence), the CDR1 and CDR2 loops are PRHDT and FYEKMQ. The CDR3, from cysteine to phenylalanine, totals 17 residues. The kept DNA is CDR3 alone, 51 bases in frame from the first base. At the junction V is shortened by 1 base and J by 0 bases, with 10 bases in between. The chain is assembled from TRBV13 and TRBJ1-6; the D gene assignment is ambiguous. Sequencing used tumor-infiltrating cells from bladder cancer. This receptor was obtained from a human donor with urothelial carcinoma. The DNA reads as follows: TGTGCCAGCAGCTTAGTTCCCCCGGGCTCCTATAATTCACCCCTCCACTTT. It translates as CASSLVPPGSYNSPLHF. Here the CDR3 is joined to the reference TRBV13 and TRBJ1-6 genes, and the full variable domain is: AAGVIQSPRHLIKEKRETATLKCYPIPRHDTVYWYQQGPGQDPQFLISFYEKMQSDKGSIPDRFSAQQFSDYHSELNMSSLELGDSALYFCASSLVPPGSYNSPLHFGNGTRLTVT.